This T cell receptor beta chain was documented in a study of shared clonotypes between healthy human individuals (TCRdb year 2020). Study-wide context: Three men and a couple of women, aged 18 to 49 years, made up the cohort. For each donor, CD4 naive and CD4 memory were each run on three plates, CD8 naive on two plates, and CD8 memory on one plate. To estimate repertoire size and how much clonotypes are shared between individuals, the study performed deep sequencing of blood TCR repertoires from about 5 healthy adults. Different laboratories and diverse techniques were used to prepare libraries and sequence TCR repertoires, to increase sequencing depth and limit assay-specific biases. Each donor's leukapheresis produced roughly between roughly 0.9 and 9 billion PBMCs. The research as a whole found: Sharing across four donors was observed for roughly 5.4% of naive CD4, 3% to 4% of naive CD8, 2% to 2.5% of memory CD4, and less than 0.45% of memory CD8 clonotypes. Rarefaction of sorted-subset datasets indicated incomplete sequencing despite the large sequencing depth. Sampling was restricted to blood, and TCR repertoires in tissue are likely to differ from TCR repertoires in blood. Naive subsets generally had larger estimated clonotype richness than memory subsets. Pairwise subsampling indicated that sequencing depth was expected to affect the degree of clonotype sharing among donors. Higher generation probabilities were observed for clonotypes shared by all four sorted-subset donors than for non-shared clonotypes. The genetic and exposure-history diversity represented was limited by the small number of donors.

CD8 naive samples consisted of CD45RO-negative cells that were positively selected for CCR7, yielding a CD45RA+CCR7+ population without TemRA cells. The donors were healthy, HIV-negative adults who had no recently reported acute infections or vaccinations. Every donor was a Caucasian adult living in Nashville, Tennessee, USA. After blood collection by leukapheresis, PBMCs were isolated using Ficoll-Histopaque density gradient centrifugation and then cryopreserved in the vapor phase of liquid nitrogen. Analytical flow cytometry was used to check the purity and quantity of every magnetically sorted T cell population. From each sorted fraction, genomic DNA was isolated and quantified by UV absorbance on a Nanodrop 2000c. Comments on this clone: This clone's antigen is unknown. Within one base of it there is no much larger clone, and no base qualities were kept.

TCR CDR3 regions were amplified from genomic DNA by multiplex PCR using the deep immunoSEQ assay. Extracted genomic DNA from each cell subset was spread evenly across all wells of several immunoSEQ 96-well plates, with each plate serving as a replicate. For sorted subsets, each replicate PCR was loaded with 200 to 250 ng genomic DNA, equivalent to 30,000 or so T cell genomes. The purified libraries were quantified using a Qubit 3.0 fluorometer, sized with a Bioanalyzer 2100, and then quantified again using the KAPA Library Quantification kit. Each immunoSEQ 96-well plate was sequenced on its own single-read 150-cycle Illumina NextSeq 550 flow cell. The authors processed their data as follows. The immunoSEQ output contained only junctional sequences without quality scores, so filtering could not match that applied to full-length reads. To assign V/J genes and CDR3, sequences were annotated using PyIR, a Python wrapper for IgBLAST v1.9, with IMGT germline references. Any read was removed if the V/J assignment was weak (E-value above 1e-6), the CDR3 was missing, or the read contained stop codons, out-of-frame junctions, or ambiguous translated residues. A V3J clonotype was defined by an identical inferred V gene, J gene, and CDR3 amino acid sequence. Percentage overlap between repertoires was calculated by dividing the number of shared unique clonotypes by the size of the smaller repertoire. Repertoire richness was assessed with RTK rarefaction, the Chao1 estimator, and Recon v2.1 estimates of unobserved clonotypes. OLGA was used to compute generation probabilities for all TCRbeta clonotypes that the gDNA method yielded from a handful of donors. Not all clones reach the TCRdb copy of this immuneACCESS table, which keeps in-frame sequences only. Checked studies attribute under half of the gap to unresolved V genes and leave the rest unexplained. V and J calls and clone size are those listed in that table; D and trimming were worked out from the DNA. For this sample there are approximately 2,200,000 clones; 85% to 95% appear just once. Jointly, the top ten make up around 1.7% of the sample.

V sheds 4 bases and J sheds 2 bases, leaving 13 bases between their ends. CDR1 and CDR2 (SNHLY, FYNNEI) derive from the germline V gene. The CDR3 starts with the cysteine, ends with the phenylalanine, and has 15 residues. Of the read, only the CDR3 DNA is kept; its 45 bases are in frame from base 1. This sequence uses TRBV2 and TRBJ2-3; too little of a D gene remains to name it. The sequenced material came from naive CD8+ T cells from PBMCs. The cell subset or site label, read with the paper, signifies: CD45RA+CCR7+. This receptor was obtained from a man aged 18 to 30 in good health. Some clones in this sample may be carry-over from other donors' samples. This receptor has the CDR3 CASSVQPAPTDTQYF. The bases are TGTGCCAGCAGTGTGCAACCAGCACCCACAGATACGCAGTATTTT.